The 23 T cell receptor beta chains given below trace back to one sample, sequenced in a study of cytomegalovirus exposure and HLA in healthy donors. The primer mix had 60 Vbeta and 13 Jbeta primers. Assay used: immunoSEQ multiplex PCR; TCRdb lists only in-frame clones, some missing. The table has about 180,000 clones, 85% seen once. The sequencing input was PBMCs. These receptors were collected from a boy between 2 and 10 years old in good health and CMV-seronegative.

The rearrangement links TRBV5-4 to TRBJ2-3; maybe TRBD2 (5 bases). The CDR3 covers 13 residues. The germline gives CDR1 SGHNT, CDR2 YYREEE (reference sequence). V gave up 3 bases and J gave up 6 bases, with 11 bases separating them. CDR3 bases: TGTGCCAGCAGCTCCAAGACGGGGGATACGCAGTATTTT. This gives the protein CASSSKTGDTQYF.

The chain couples TRBV27 to TRBJ1-2; no clear D gene. Trimming took off 6 bases at V and 6 bases at J, with 14 bases between the two ends. The CDR3 runs 13 residues. Germline V gives CDR1 MNHEY, CDR2 SMNVEV (reference sequence). This CDR3 is CASRTYSYDGYTF. In DNA form, the CDR3 reads TGTGCCAGCAGGACCTACAGCTATGATGGCTACACCTTC.

This clone turned up a few times. The chain combines TRBV6-4 with TRBJ2-4, with TRBD1 as a possible D gene (5 bases). Between the trimmed V and J ends, which lost 2 bases and 8 bases, there was a span of 13 bases. CDR1 MRHNA and CDR2 SNTAGT come from the germline V gene. This CDR3 comprises 14 residues. The CDR3 reads CASSDGGAKDIQYF. The DNA of the CDR3 is TGTGCCAGCAGTGACGGTGGGGCGAAGGACATTCAGTACTTC.

The chain employs TRBV27 and TRBJ2-2; TRBD2 matches 13 bases. The V gene's germline CDR1 is MNHEY and CDR2 SMNVEV (reference sequence). J was trimmed by 2 bases and V by 3 bases; bases with no gene match: 3. The CDR3 runs 17 residues. The CDR3 nucleotides are TGTGCCAGCAGTTTCCGGGGACTAGCGGGAAACACCGGGGAGCTGTTTTTT. This translates into CASSFRGLAGNTGELFF.

This clone came up once. The V call is TRBV9, the J call TRBJ1-3; D is uncertain. The CDR3 spans 16 residues. V shed 0 bases and J shed 0 bases, with 10 bases lying between them. Germline V CDR1 and CDR2: SGDLS, YYNGEE. The CDR3: CASSVDWLFSGNTIYF. CDR3 in DNA: TGTGCCAGCAGCGTAGATTGGCTTTTCTCTGGAAACACCATATATTTT.

The rearrangement links TRBV13 to TRBJ1-1; 10 bases align to TRBD1. There are 18 residues in the CDR3. Germline V CDR1 and CDR2: PRHDT, FYEKMQ (reference sequence). After removal of 4 bases from V and 3 bases from J, the junction contained 14 bases not matched to a gene. The CDR3 coding sequence is TGTGCCAGCAGCTCAACCTTGACAGGGGGCGCCTCGGACACTGAAGCTTTCTTT. It specifies CASSSTLTGGASDTEAFF.

The chain employs TRBV28 and TRBJ1-2; D might be TRBD1 (6 bases). Germline-derived CDR1 and CDR2 are MDHEN and SYDVKM. The CDR3 has 14 residues. The germline V and J ends were trimmed by 3 bases and 0 bases, with 8 bases remaining between them. For the CDR3, the DNA is TGTGCCAGCAGTTTTGGGGGCCCTAACTATGGCTACACCTTC. Translating it yields CASSFGGPNYGYTF.

Of note for this clone: One junction end does not reproduce the germline sequence, and a read error may be involved. The chain is built from TRBV28 and TRBJ1-1; D possibly corresponds to TRBD1 (6 bases). CDR1 is MDHEN and CDR2 is SYDVKM in the germline V gene. This CDR3 is built from 12 residues. The CDR3 DNA sequence: TGTGCCAGCAGTTTTAAGGGGGTAACAAAAGCTTGG. This translates into CASSFKGVTKAW.

This clone has a single count. This sequence joins TRBV7-3 and TRBJ2-1; a possible D gene is TRBD2 (7 bases). CDR1 is SGHTA, CDR2 FQGTGA, per germline. V was shortened by 4 bases and J by 4 bases, with 17 bases between the two germline ends. The CDR3 has 16 residues. CDR3 in amino acids: CASSSGGGARYNEQFF. The CDR3 DNA follows: TGTGCCAGCAGCTCCGGAGGGGGGGCCAGATACAATGAGCAGTTCTTC.

The chain recombines TRBV6-5 with TRBJ2-5, with 7 nucleotides matching TRBD1. The J call could be wrong; TRBJ2-7 is a better fit for the DNA end. There are 13 residues in the CDR3. Germline CDR1 reads MNHEY; CDR2 reads SVGAGI. CDR3 residues: CASSPTGPGEQYF. For the CDR3, the DNA is TGTGCCAGCAGTCCGACAGGGCCAGGCGAGCAGTACTTC.

The chain recombines TRBV6-5 with TRBJ2-1, with TRBD2 matching over 10 bases. The CDR3 has 14 residues. With V trimmed by 6 bases and J by 13 bases, 12 bases remained unmatched. Germline CDR1 reads MNHEY; CDR2 reads SVGAGI. CDR3 amino acids: CASRKRASGSRQFF. CDR3 bases: TGTGCCAGCAGGAAAAGGGCTAGCGGGAGTCGTCAGTTCTTC.

CDR3: CAISESGRGLDYGYTF. CDR3 DNA: TGTGCCATCAGTGAGTCGGGAAGGGGGCTGGACTATGGCTACACCTTC. This chain uses TRBV10-3 with TRBJ1-2; TRBD1 matches at 7 bases. The CDR3 is 16 residues long. The germline CDR1 and CDR2 sequences are ENHRY and SYGVKD. V shed 0 bases, J shed 3 bases, and the junction held 7 bases outside the gene matches.

The chain combines TRBV11-3 with TRBJ2-1; D unresolved. The CDR3 is made up of 15 amino acids. Germline CDR1 and CDR2: SGHNT and YENEEA. Trimming cost V 1 base and J 7 bases, with 14 bases left between them. The CDR3 DNA sequence: TGTGCCAGCAGCTTAGGGCAGGTGGTCCTTAATGAGCAGTTCTTC. Translated: CASSLGQVVLNEQFF.

This chain links TRBV28 with TRBJ2-1; 7 bases are a match to TRBD1. CDR1 MDHEN and CDR2 SYDVKM come from the germline V gene. V was pared by 4 bases and J by 0 bases, with 6 bases of the junction left unmatched. The CDR3 is 16 amino acids. CDR3 sequence (DNA): TGTGCCAGCAGTTCTGACAGGGACAGCTCCTACAATGAGCAGTTCTTC. Translated, it gives CASSSDRDSSYNEQFF.

The chain couples TRBV19 to TRBJ2-7; 13 nucleotides align to TRBD2. Trimming at V came to 5 bases and at J to 2 bases, leaving 6 bases not matched to a gene. The germline CDR1 and CDR2 sequences are LNHDA and SQIVND (reference sequence). The CDR3 runs 16 residues. The CDR3 nucleotides read TGTGCCAGTAGTTCCCCCGGGACTAGCGGGGCCTACGAGCAGTACTTC. Translated: CASSSPGTSGAYEQYF.

This rearrangement joins TRBV27 to TRBJ2-2; the D is unclear. Between the trimmed V and J ends, which lost 5 bases and 2 bases, there was a span of 3 bases. CDR3 size: 12 residues. Germline CDR1 and CDR2: MNHEY and SMNVEV (reference sequence). The DNA of the CDR3 is TGTGCCAGCAGTCTTAACACCGGGGAGCTGTTTTTT. Protein product: CASSLNTGELFF.

This clone was recorded only once. The CDR3 DNA reads TGTGCCAGCAGCCCTCGGACAGGCCAAGAGACCCAGTACTTC. Its protein product is CASSPRTGQETQYF. The rearrangement joins TRBV11-2 to TRBJ2-5; 7 bases align to TRBD1. Germline V gene lookup returns CDR1 SGHAT and CDR2 FQNNGV. This CDR3 has 14 residues. With 5 bases clipped from V and 1 base from J, the junction kept 4 bases outside the gene matches.

This clone was seen a handful of times. V is TRBV6-6 and J is TRBJ1-4; D not certain. V was pared by 8 bases and J by 8 bases, with 6 bases between. Germline V gives CDR1 MNHNY, CDR2 SVGAGI (reference sequence). This CDR3 is built from 10 residues. The CDR3 is CASRGEKLFF. The CDR3 nucleotides read TGTGCCAGCCGAGGCGAAAAACTGTTTTTT.

The CDR3 spells CAWTSGRGNNEQFF. The CDR3 DNA follows: TGTGCCTGGACTAGCGGGAGGGGGAACAATGAGCAGTTCTTC. This chain connects TRBV30 to TRBJ2-1, with 12 bases identical to TRBD2. The CDR3 runs 14 residues. Germline V gene sequence: CDR1 GTSNPN, CDR2 SVGIG (reference sequence). The V gene end was trimmed by 4 bases and the J gene end by 5 bases; junction bases not matched to a gene: 3.

This rearrangement joins TRBV11-2 to TRBJ2-7, with a possible D match to TRBD2 (6 bases). This CDR3 is built from 14 residues. Trimming shortened V by 5 bases and J by 3 bases, and 14 bases separated the two germline ends. Germline CDR1 and CDR2: SGHAT and FQNNGV. CDR3 bases: TGTGCCAGCAGCCCCGGGACTCTAAACTACGAGCAGTACTTC. Translation: CASSPGTLNYEQYF.

CDR3 sequence: CASSLLGTGGIEQYF. CDR3 nucleotide sequence: TGTGCCAGCAGCTTACTGGGGACAGGGGGGATCGAGCAGTACTTC. The chain has TRBV7-8 and TRBJ2-7, with TRBD1 matching 11 bases. Germline V gene data show CDR1 as SGHVS and CDR2 as FQNEAQ. The J segment lost 6 bases and the V segment lost 2 bases, leaving 6 bases of the junction unmatched. The CDR3 runs to 15 residues.

The chain is built from TRBV28 and TRBJ1-1, with 9 bases fitting TRBD1. The germline V gene has CDR1 MDHEN and CDR2 SYDVKM. The ends lost 8 bases at V and 3 bases at J; junction bases unmatched: 16. The CDR3 length is 17 residues. The CDR3 bases are TGTGCCAGCGGTCCGGCCGGGACAGGGTTTCTGTACACTGAAGCTTTCTTT. Its translation is CASGPAGTGFLYTEAFF.

This rearrangement joins TRBV5-4 to TRBJ2-5; 12 bases map to TRBD1. The J call could be wrong; TRBJ2-7 is a better fit for the DNA end. CDR3 size: 16 residues. Germline V CDR1 and CDR2: SGHNT, YYREEE (reference sequence). For the CDR3, the DNA is TGTGCCAGCAGCTTGGATTGGGACAGGGGGCCCCCCGAGCAGTACTTC. This gives the protein CASSLDWDRGPPEQYF.